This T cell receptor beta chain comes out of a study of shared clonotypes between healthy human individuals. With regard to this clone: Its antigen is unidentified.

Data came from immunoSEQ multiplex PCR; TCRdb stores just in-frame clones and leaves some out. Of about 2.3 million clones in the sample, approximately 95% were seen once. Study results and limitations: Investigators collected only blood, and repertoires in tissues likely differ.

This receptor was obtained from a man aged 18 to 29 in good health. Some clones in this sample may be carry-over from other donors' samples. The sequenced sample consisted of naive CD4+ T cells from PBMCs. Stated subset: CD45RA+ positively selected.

This chain's CDR3 is CASSLGPNSYEQYF. CDR3 nucleotide sequence: TGTGCCAGCAGCTTAGGCCCCAACTCCTACGAGCAGTACTTC. The rearrangement joins TRBV7-2 to TRBJ2-7, with D unclear. V shed 1 base and J shed 0 bases, with 7 bases lying between them. This CDR3 has 14 amino acids. Germline V lookup: CDR1 SGHTA, CDR2 FQGNSA.